This T cell receptor (beta chain) came from a study of OX40 agonist ivuxolimab in advanced cancers. Turning to the study itself: While on treatment, patients had intravenous ivuxolimab at 0.01 to 10 mg/kg every 2 weeks. Earlier anti-PD-1, anti-PD-L1 or anti-CTLA-4 therapy was permitted; under 50% had received some. Regarding the study as a whole: Researchers did not establish what antigens the expanded peripheral T cells target.

Germline V gene data show CDR1 as MGHRA and CDR2 as YSYEKL. This CDR3 contains 16 residues. V gave up 0 bases and J gave up 10 bases; unmatched junction bases: 9. The study sampled blood at baseline, cycle 4 day 1, and cycle 7 day 1. A remark on this clone: No antigen is known for it.

Assay: immunoSEQ multiplex PCR; the TCRdb copy retains only in-frame clones and omits some. The repertoire holds roughly 36,000 clones, with under 85% as singletons. This clonotype was obtained from an adult with an advanced solid tumor such as melanoma, head and neck, liver or kidney cancer. The gene calls are TRBV4-1 and TRBJ2-1; 10 bases align to TRBD1. The input for sequencing was CD4+ or CD8+ T cells sorted from blood, taken in a trial of the OX40 agonist ivuxolimab. DNA of the CDR3: TGCGCCAGCAGCCAAGAAGGGACAGGGGCAGCGTGGGAGCAGTTCTTC. It specifies CASSQEGTGAAWEQFF.